This T cell receptor (beta chain) was profiled in a study of blood T cell repertoires in COVID-19. Study details: There were acute and convalescent COVID-19 samples, and they came from the United States, Italy and Spain.

The CDR3 spans 15 residues. V lost 4 bases and J lost 2, with 14 bases in between. Per the germline V gene, CDR1 is MGHDK and CDR2 is SYGVNS. Source study methods: Amplified reference gene primers provided the basis for estimating nucleated cell counts. Generated by immunoSEQ multiplex PCR, the TCRdb table keeps only in-frame clones and is missing some. The DNA was the basis for D and trimming; V, J and clone size are from that table. Here the sample spans about 100,000 clones, 65% to 90% being singletons. Sample: peripheral blood. The receptor was derived from a man older than 75 with active or convalescent COVID-19. The gene calls are TRBV25-1 and TRBJ2-5, with a possible D match to TRBD2 (6 bases). CDR3 protein: CASSGGLLVQETQYF. The CDR3 nucleotides are TGTGCCAGCAGTGGCGGACTATTAGTTCAAGAGACCCAGTACTTC.